Here is one T cell receptor (beta chain) with its context. Repertoires were generated with immunoSEQ multiplex PCR, while TCRdb's copy carries only in-frame clones and drops some. The sample yields 200,000 to 250,000 clones, about 87% seen once. Membership in each cohort depended on participant-reported clinical history. These data belong to a study of blood T cell repertoires in COVID-19. After removal of 5 bases from V and 0 bases from J, the junction contained 4 bases not matched to a gene. The CDR3 sequence is 14 residues long. Germline V lookup: CDR1 SGHTA, CDR2 FQGNSA. Sequenced: PBMCs or T cells enriched from blood (not recorded which). The TCR was taken from a woman younger than 45 who had recovered from COVID-19. The chain recombines TRBV7-2 with TRBJ2-7, with 7 nucleotides matching TRBD1. Here the CDR3 reads CASSSRDSSYEQYF. CDR3 in DNA: TGTGCCAGCAGCAGCCGGGACAGCTCCTACGAGCAGTACTTC.